The 4 T cell receptor beta chains below were found in one sample sequenced in a study of blood T cell repertoires in COVID-19. Using immunoSEQ multiplex PCR, the repertoire was profiled, and TCRdb retains in-frame clones only, with some absent. The sample consists of 150,000 to 200,000 clones, around 90% of them appearing once. The sample taken for sequencing was peripheral blood. These receptors all come from a man aged 50 to 60 with acute or convalescent COVID-19.

J is TRBJ1-1 and V is TRBV11-2; D not resolved. The V end was cut by 7 bases, the J end by 2 bases, with 8 bases between. The germline gives CDR1 SGHAT, CDR2 FQNNGV. The CDR3 is made up of 12 amino acids. DNA for the CDR3: TGTGCCAGCAACGAGTTAAACACTGAAGCTTTCTTT. As protein: CASNELNTEAFF.

This clone appeared once. J is TRBJ2-1 and V is TRBV5-4; D perhaps matches TRBD1 (6 bases). Trimming removed 4 bases from V and 4 bases from J, with 12 bases in between. The CDR3 has 14 residues. The germline V gene encodes CDR1 SGHNT and CDR2 YYREEE (reference sequence). The CDR3 here is CASSDPQGYNEQFF. As DNA, the CDR3 is TGTGCCAGCAGCGACCCCCAGGGGTACAATGAGCAGTTCTTC.

V and J are TRBV6-5 and TRBJ1-3; D remains unclear. V was pared by 6 bases and J by 8 bases, with 11 bases between. The CDR3 contains 12 residues. Germline V gene data show CDR1 as MNHEY and CDR2 as SVGAGI. The CDR3 DNA is TGTGCCAGCAGCCGACGCGGGGACACCATATATTTT. Translated, it gives CASSRRGDTIYF.

In its sample, this clone was seen once. This chain joins TRBV2 and TRBJ2-3; no definite D call. The germline V gene encodes CDR1 SNHLY and CDR2 FYNNEI. Trimming shortened V by 8 bases and J by 6 bases, and 9 bases separated the two germline ends. This CDR3 has 11 amino acids. DNA of the CDR3: TGTGCCAGCGCGGTTCGGGATACGCAGTATTTT. It encodes CASAVRDTQYF.